The rows below give T cell receptor beta chains drawn from one sample of a study of blood T cell repertoires in COVID-19. This table comes from immunoSEQ multiplex PCR, and its TCRdb copy is limited to in-frame clones, with some not included. Here the sample spans 150,000 to 200,000 clones, roughly 83% being singletons. Sequenced sample: PBMCs or T cells enriched from blood (not recorded which). The receptors shown here come from an older man who had been exposed to COVID-19. CDR3s include the opening cysteine and the closing phenylalanine or tryptophan. Fields, in order: D gene, V gene, J gene, clone size, CDR3 DNA, CDR3 protein. D genes are given only for firm matches. Only part of the rows carry a size: once, few, many, or a class if the clone is expanded.

TRBD1	TRBV6-5	TRBJ2-7	-	TGTGTAACGGGACAGACGTCCTACGAGCAGTACTTC	CVTGQTSYEQYF
TRBD2	TRBV25-1	TRBJ2-1	-	TGTGCCAGCAGTGAAGCGGGAGATTACAATGAGCAGTTCTTC	CASSEAGDYNEQFF
-	TRBV19	TRBJ1-1	-	TGTGCCAGTAGTATAGATCCTCGGGGAACTGAAGCTTTCTTT	CASSIDPRGTEAFF
-	TRBV30	TRBJ1-2	-	TGTGCCTGGAGTGAACTCTATGGCTACACCTTC	CAWSELYGYTF
TRBD1	TRBV4-1	TRBJ2-7	-	TGCGCCAGCAGCGGTCCGAGACAGGGGGGCGAGCAGTACTTC	CASSGPRQGGEQYF
TRBD1	TRBV7-2	TRBJ1-1	few	TGTGCCAGCAGCTTAGTGGGACAGCTAATGAACACTGAAGCTTTCTTT	CASSLVGQLMNTEAFF
TRBD1	TRBV29-1	TRBJ1-2	-	TGCAGCGCCGCACAGGGGGCAAACTATGGCTACACCTTC	CSAAQGANYGYTF
TRBD1	TRBV5-8	TRBJ2-2	-	TGTGCCAGCAGCTTGGGACAGGGGTCTACCGGGGAGCTGTTTTTT	CASSLGQGSTGELFF
-	TRBV7-3	TRBJ1-1	-	TGTGCCAGCAGCCCCAGGACAGTTACTGAAGCTTTCTTT	CASSPRTVTEAFF
-	TRBV5-8	TRBJ2-7	-	TGTGCCAGCAGCCCGGTGTTCCCTCTGGAGCAGTACTTC	CASSPVFPLEQYF
-	TRBV29-1	TRBJ1-2	many	TGCAGCGTTGCGAAAGGGGAGGGAGGCTACACCTTC	CSVAKGEGGYTF
TRBD1	TRBV27	TRBJ1-2	-	TGTGCCAGCAGTTTTGTCGGGGAACAGGGGGCAGTAAACTATGGCTACACCTTC	CASSFVGEQGAVNYGYTF
TRBD2	TRBV24-1	TRBJ2-1	-	TGTGCCACCAGTGACACGCGAAGCGGGGACAATGAGCAGTTCTTC	CATSDTRSGDNEQFF
-	TRBV6-2/TRBV6-3	TRBJ2-3	-	TGTGCCAGCAGTCCGACGGTCGCCCAAGGGGCTCAGGATACGCAGTATTTT	CASSPTVAQGAQDTQYF
-	TRBV18	TRBJ1-2	-	TGTGCCAGCTCAAGCGGGGTTGAGGGCTACACCTTC	CASSSGVEGYTF
-	TRBV5-4	TRBJ2-7	-	TGTGCCAGCAGCTGGGGGGCAATTGGAGGGGACAGCGAGCAGTACTTC	CASSWGAIGGDSEQYF
TRBD1	TRBV7-2	TRBJ1-2	-	TGTGCCAGCAGCCCAGGGGGGGCGAGACAGGGGAGTGGCTACACCTTC	CASSPGGARQGSGYTF
-	TRBV2	TRBJ2-7	-	TGTGCCAGCAGTGAAGCTAGCGGTCTGAGCGAGCAGTACTTC	CASSEASGLSEQYF
-	TRBV19	TRBJ1-6	-	TGTGCCAGTAGTACTCAGGGGTATAATTCACCCCTCCACTTT	CASSTQGYNSPLHF
TRBD1	TRBV18	TRBJ2-6	-	TGTGCCAGCTCACCACTGCCCGGGACAGCGGTATCTGGGGCCAACGTCCTGACTTTC	CASSPLPGTAVSGANVLTF
-	TRBV5-3	TRBJ2-1	-	TGTGCCAGAAGCTCAACGCCTACTAGTCATGAGCAGTTCTTC	CARSSTPTSHEQFF
TRBD2	TRBV7-2	TRBJ2-3	-	TGTGCCAGCAGCTCCAGCGGGAGGACTAGCACAGATACGCAGTATTTT	CASSSSGRTSTDTQYF
-	TRBV27	TRBJ1-1	-	TGTGCCAGCAGTTTCGGGGGGGGCAGACAAATCGTAACTGAAGCTTTCTTT	CASSFGGGRQIVTEAFF
-	TRBV19	TRBJ2-3	-	TGTGCCAGTTATGCAGATACGCAGTATTTT	CASYADTQYF
-	TRBV15	TRBJ1-4	-	TGTGCCACCAGCAGAGCGGGGGAGGGCGATGAAAAACTGTTTTTT	CATSRAGEGDEKLFF
TRBD1	TRBV6-2/TRBV6-3	TRBJ1-6	-	TGTGCCAGCAGTTACCAGACAGGGATGGGTTCACCCCTCCACTTT	CASSYQTGMGSPLHF
TRBD1	TRBV19	TRBJ2-5	-	TGTGCCAGTAGTATAGCCTGGGGACAGGGGGTAGAGACCCAGTACTTC	CASSIAWGQGVETQYF
TRBD2	TRBV7-6	TRBJ2-3	-	TGTGCCAGCAGCTCCGGACTAGCGGGAGGTGAAACAGATACGCAGTATTTT	CASSSGLAGGETDTQYF
TRBD2	TRBV3-1/TRBV3-2	TRBJ2-7	-	TGTGCCAGCAGCCTCGGGACTAGCGGGTACGAGCAGTACTTC	CASSLGTSGYEQYF